This T cell receptor (beta chain) was identified during a study of blood T cell repertoires in COVID-19 (dated by TCRdb to 2020 to 2022). A note on the overall study: The collaborator samples originated in the United States, Italy and Spain and spanned the acute and convalescent phases of COVID-19. The material from the prospective study consisted of cDNA or gDNA derived from T cells, B-cell-depleted T cells, or PBMCs. Deeply sampled blood TCRbeta repertoires from subjects exposed to, actively infected with, or recovered from COVID-19 were included in the dataset. A freely available public database, intended as a resource for researchers studying the immune response to SARS-CoV-2, is where the repertoires were released. Samples came from the ongoing ImmuneRACE study (first 160 participants) plus 1,254 subjects from 6 global collaborators. A de-identified subject ID, COVID-19 status, age in years and sex were almost always included in the sample metadata. HLA class I and class II types, where available, came from metadata supplied by the sample provider rather than from assay-based typing. On the study overall, not on this receptor specifically: The quantity of clinical and demographic metadata differed by source and by participant and was supplied without curation.

Enrolling through a virtual design, the prospective study's participants ranged in age from roughly 18 to 90 years and lived across some 22 United States geographic areas. In the prospective study, participants were assigned to cohorts based on the clinical history participants reported in a screening survey and a study questionnaire. Exposed participants had been in contact with someone with a PCR-confirmed or clinician-diagnosed COVID-19 case within 2 weeks of study entry. Each participant in the prospective study had whole blood, serum and a nasopharyngeal or oropharyngeal swab collected by mobile phlebotomists. Participants in the prospective study had the option to provide additional blood draws and questionnaires over a 2-month period. Before DNA extraction, prospective study blood samples were shipped either frozen or at room temperature. The immunoSEQ Assay, a bias-controlled multiplex PCR, was used to amplify TCRbeta CDR3 regions from genomic DNA. The original methods were these. The number of nucleated cells in each sample was estimated by amplification of reference gene primers within the assay. To quantify the absolute abundance of each unique TCRbeta CDR3 rearrangement, sequence reads were collapsed and filtered. For each sample, productive Simpson clonality was calculated as the square root of Simpson's diversity index over productive rearrangements. TCRdb provides this immuneACCESS table in a form limited to in-frame rearrangements. Some clones are lacking; in checked studies, under half of them reflect an unresolved V gene, and why the rest are absent is not known. The DNA gave D and trimming, while V, J and clone size come from that table. In this sample the table shows 330,000 or so clones, about 88% of which occur a single time. The top ten clonotypes cover approximately 0.97% of the sample.

Regarding this clone: Its target antigen remains unknown. The DNA is omitted, as the CDR3 cannot be located on it reliably, and the CDR3 follows TCRdb's listing.

The receptor's source is a woman aged 25 to 45 who had been exposed to COVID-19. Sequenced sample: PBMCs or T cells enriched from blood (not recorded which).

The CDR3 region has the sequence CASSPLCGRGSLRCEQYF. The receptor chain draws on TRBV2 and TRBJ2-7; TRBD1 is the table's D call, not checked against the DNA. The CDR3 has 18 amino acids, counting the end cysteine and phenylalanine. CDR1 and CDR2, per the germline V gene, are SNHLY and FYNNEI.